The rows below give T cell receptor beta chains drawn from one sample of a study of shared clonotypes between healthy human individuals. Sequencing was performed with immunoSEQ multiplex PCR; in TCRdb, only in-frame clones are kept and a portion is missing. This table has over a million clones, about four fifths appearing once. Sequenced: memory CD4+ T cells from PBMCs. All receptors come from a man between 18 and 29 years old in good health. Some clones in this sample may be carry-over from other donors' samples. Each CDR3 is given with its conserved first and last residue. Each record gives: D gene, clone size, V gene, J gene, CDR3 DNA, CDR3 protein. A D gene is named only where the DNA matches it firmly. Clone size is shown for a subset of rows, as once, few, many or a class of expanded clone.

TRBD1,NA,TRBV29-1,TRBJ1-4,TGCAGCGTCATCGACCCGAGACAGGGCTTAATGGTGTTTTTT,CSVIDPRQGLMVFF
TRBD2,NA,TRBV5-4,TRBJ2-2,TGTGCCACCGGACAGGGACTAGCGGGAGGGATCCCCGGGGAGCTGTTTTTT,CATGQGLAGGIPGELFF
TRBD2,NA,TRBV7-9,TRBJ2-3,TGTGCCAGCAGCTTAGGGATAGCGGGAGATACGCAGTATTTT,CASSLGIAGDTQYF
TRBD1,NA,TRBV19,TRBJ2-5,TGTGCCAGTAGGCTTCGGGACAGGGCGGAGACCCAGTACTTC,CASRLRDRAETQYF
NA,NA,TRBV6-6,TRBJ1-2,TGTGCCAGCAGTTACGAGGTTATTGGGGCCTATGGCTACACCTTC,CASSYEVIGAYGYTF
NA,NA,TRBV11-1,TRBJ1-5,TGTGCCAGCAGCTTATCAGATAATCAGCCCCAGCATTTT,CASSLSDNQPQHF
NA,NA,TRBV28,TRBJ1-4,TGTGCCACTTGGACGGCAACTAATGAAAAACTGTTTTTT,CATWTATNEKLFF
NA,NA,TRBV29-1,TRBJ2-5,TGCAGCGTTGAATATTCAGGTTTTCAAGAGACCCAGTACTTC,CSVEYSGFQETQYF
NA,NA,TRBV30,TRBJ2-2,TGTGCCTGGAGTGTCACCGGGGAGCTGTTTTTT,CAWSVTGELFF
NA,NA,TRBV6-5,TRBJ1-2,TGTGCCAGCAGGTTGACGCCCACTAACTATGGCTACACCTTC,CASRLTPTNYGYTF
TRBD2,NA,TRBV18,TRBJ2-2,TGTGCCAGCTCACGGGTGACTAGCGATCACACCGGGGAGCTGTTTTTT,CASSRVTSDHTGELFF
NA,NA,TRBV7-9,TRBJ2-7,TGTGCCAGCAGCCGGCGGGGACCGGACTACGAGCAGTACTTC,CASSRRGPDYEQYF
TRBD1,NA,TRBV7-2,TRBJ2-1,TGTGCCAGCAGGTCGGGACAGGCCGCCGTGAATGAGCAGTTCTTC,CASRSGQAAVNEQFF
NA,NA,TRBV6-6,TRBJ1-1,TGTGCCAGTGCTATTCCGGGACCCCAGGGGAACACTGAAGCTTTCTTT,CASAIPGPQGNTEAFF
NA,NA,TRBV19,TRBJ1-2,TGTGCCAGTAGTATAGGGGCCGCAGGGCCCAACTATGGCTACACCTTC,CASSIGAAGPNYGYTF
NA,NA,TRBV11-2,TRBJ1-1,TGTGCCAGCAGCTTAGATGGTGGAGGGGGAATGAACACTGAAGCTTTCTTT,CASSLDGGGGMNTEAFF
TRBD1,few,TRBV7-3,TRBJ2-5,TGTGCCAGCAGCCTCCAGACAGGGCACCAAGAGACCCAGTACTTC,CASSLQTGHQETQYF
NA,NA,TRBV4-2,TRBJ2-2,TGTGCCAGCAGCCAAGACGGACGAGGGAACACCGGGGAGCTGTTTTTT,CASSQDGRGNTGELFF
TRBD1,few,TRBV10-3,TRBJ2-5,TGTGCCATCAGTGGAACCGGGACAGGGGAAGAGACCCAGTACTTC,CAISGTGTGEETQYF
NA,many,TRBV11-2,TRBJ2-2,TGTGCCAGCAGCACGGCGGGGCCGAGTAGCACCGGGGAGCTGTTTTTT,CASSTAGPSSTGELFF
NA,NA,TRBV2,TRBJ2-2,TGTGCCAGCCTCCCGCAGGCCGGGGAGCTGTTTTTT,CASLPQAGELFF
NA,NA,TRBV10-1,TRBJ2-2,TGCGCCAGCAGCTCGTATCGTCTCGGGGAGCTGTTTTTT,CASSSYRLGELFF